This entry lists 22 T cell receptor beta chains sequenced from one sample in a study of T cell responses to AZD1222 COVID-19 vaccine. The data were produced by immunoSEQ multiplex PCR, yet TCRdb's version contains in-frame clones alone and is incomplete. Of 100,000 or so clones in the sample, less than 90% are singletons; the top ten hold roughly a sixth. The specimen comprised peripheral blood, sampled on day 0 of AZD1222 vaccination. Every receptor here comes from an adult in good health.

This clone was seen just once. V gene TRBV10-3 combines with J gene TRBJ1-4; a possible D gene is TRBD1 (6 bases). Germline V gene lookup returns CDR1 ENHRY and CDR2 SYGVKD. The CDR3 totals 16 residues. Trimming pared 3 bases from V and 3 bases from J, leaving 14 bases between. CDR3 bases: TGTGCCATCAGTGACTCAAGGGGGGTGGCTAATGAAAAACTGTTTTTT. Translation gives CAISDSRGVANEKLFF.

This clone was observed a single time. J is TRBJ1-1 and V is TRBV3-1 (or the pseudogene TRBV3-2), with 8 bases aligning to TRBD1. The CDR3 has 14 amino acids. Germline lookup yields CDR1 LGHDT and CDR2 YNNKEL (reference sequence). Germline trimming cut 8 bases from V and 1 base from J; bases unmatched to any gene: 6. CDR3 sequence reads: CASVNRGRNTEAFF. DNA of the CDR3: TGTGCCAGCGTCAACAGGGGGAGGAACACTGAAGCTTTCTTT.

CDR3 in DNA: TGTGCCAGCAGTGATGGACAGGGGGGTAACTATGGCTACACCTTC. It yields the protein CASSDGQGGNYGYTF. This sequence joins TRBV25-1 and TRBJ1-2; TRBD1 matches at 10 bases. The V and J ends lost 3 bases and 1 base, in that order; junction bases with no gene match: 2. CDR3 length: 15 amino acids. The germline V gene has CDR1 MGHDK and CDR2 SYGVNS.

This chain uses TRBV27 with TRBJ1-1; tentatively, D is TRBD1 (6 bases). The germline V gene encodes CDR1 MNHEY and CDR2 SMNVEV (reference sequence). CDR3 size: 16 residues. Between the trimmed V and J ends, which lost 7 bases and 4 bases, there was a span of 22 bases. This chain's CDR3 is CASKIRAGGRGTEAFF. The CDR3 bases are TGTGCCAGCAAAATCCGGGCGGGGGGCAGGGGCACTGAAGCTTTCTTT.

This chain connects TRBV5-5 to TRBJ1-5; D gene unclear. This CDR3 is built from 16 residues. Germline V gene lookup returns CDR1 SGHKS and CDR2 YYEKEE (reference sequence). The ends were cut back, 0 bases at V and 0 bases at J, with 10 bases in the middle. In nucleotides, the CDR3 is TGTGCCAGCAGCTTGGACAGCTCTTATAGCAATCAGCCCCAGCATTTT. Translated, it gives CASSLDSSYSNQPQHF.

This CDR3 is CATSSRGGGDTQYF. In DNA form, the CDR3 reads TGTGCCACCAGCAGCCGCGGGGGGGGAGATACGCAGTATTTT. The chain recombines TRBV15 with TRBJ2-3, with TRBD2 matching over 9 bases. V trimming: 3 bases; J trimming: 5 bases; junction bases outside the gene matches: 3. Germline CDR1 reads LNHNV; CDR2 reads YYDKDF (reference sequence). The CDR3 extends over 14 amino acids. Complete variable domain (other parts from reference TRBV15 and TRBJ2-3): DAMVIQNPRYQVTQFGKPVTLSCSQTLNHNVMYWYQQKSSQAPKLLFHYYDKDFNNEADTPDNFQSRRPNTSFCFLDIRSPGLGDTAMYLCATSSRGGGDTQYFGPGTRLTVL.

The CDR3 DNA reads TGCGCCAGCACCTTTATATCCTCTGGGGCCAACGTCCTGACTTTC. Translation: CASTFISSGANVLTF. This chain uses TRBV5-1 with TRBJ2-6; D gene ambiguous. Trimming cost V 6 bases and J 0 bases, with 10 bases left between them. Germline CDR1 SGHRS, CDR2 YFSETQ. The CDR3 length is 15 residues.

This chain joins TRBV18 and TRBJ1-5; 7 positions match TRBD1. Germline lookup yields CDR1 KGHSH and CDR2 LQKENI. The V gene end was trimmed by 4 bases and the J gene end by 9 bases; junction bases not matched to a gene: 12. The CDR3 extends over 15 amino acids. CDR3 bases: TGTGCCAGCTCACTCAGAGACAGGGCCGCATCGCCCCAGCATTTT. Translation gives CASSLRDRAASPQHF.

This sequence joins TRBV3-1 (or the pseudogene TRBV3-2) and TRBJ2-6; TRBD2 matches at 11 bases. The CDR3 is made up of 18 amino acids. The V segment lost 4 bases and the J segment 0 bases; nucleotides outside the gene matches: 5. Germline V gene lookup returns CDR1 LGHDT and CDR2 YNNKEL (reference sequence). The CDR3 loop reads CASSPLAGGLSGANVLTF. The CDR3 coding sequence is TGTGCCAGCAGCCCCCTAGCGGGGGGCCTCTCTGGGGCCAACGTCCTGACTTTC.

The chain links TRBV28 to TRBJ1-1; D perhaps matches TRBD1 (6 bases). There are 15 residues in the CDR3. From germline, CDR1 is MDHEN and CDR2 SYDVKM. V was trimmed by 5 bases and J by 2 bases, leaving 15 bases between them. CDR3: CASSGEGGGNTEAFF. The CDR3 DNA reads as TGTGCCAGCAGTGGGGAGGGGGGAGGTAACACTGAAGCTTTCTTT.

This chain joins TRBV28 and TRBJ1-2; the D gene is possibly TRBD1 (5 bases). Germline V gene data show CDR1 as MDHEN and CDR2 as SYDVKM. The length of the CDR3 is 14 residues. The V end was cut by 6 bases, the J end by 3 bases, with 14 bases between. Here the CDR3 DNA reads TGTGCCAGCAGCAAAGGGGAAGGGTACTATGGCTACACCTTC. It codes for CASSKGEGYYGYTF.

The chain uses TRBV28 and TRBJ1-5; a weak D match, TRBD1 (6 bases). Trimming shortened V by 8 bases and J by 2 bases, and 13 bases separated the two germline ends. Germline CDR1 reads MDHEN; CDR2 reads SYDVKM. The CDR3 spans 14 residues. The DNA of the CDR3 is TGTGCCAGCGTGGGCCCAGGGGGCAATCAGCCCCAGCATTTT. Translation: CASVGPGGNQPQHF.

V usage is TRBV5-4 and J usage is TRBJ1-2, with 9 bases aligning to TRBD1. CDR1 is SGHNT and CDR2 is YYREEE in the germline V gene (reference sequence). After removal of 6 bases from V and 3 bases from J, the junction contained 9 bases not matched to a gene. CDR3 length equals 15 residues. This CDR3 reads CASIRQGGYDYGYTF. The CDR3 nucleotides read TGTGCCAGCATCCGACAGGGGGGTTATGACTATGGCTACACCTTC.

This chain connects TRBV13 to TRBJ1-2; D gene unclear. CDR1 PRHDT and CDR2 FYEKMQ come from the germline V gene (reference sequence). The V and J ends lost 3 bases and 6 bases respectively, with 14 bases between them. The CDR3 spans 14 residues. CDR3 sequence: CASSFGRKGDGYTF. The CDR3, as DNA: TGTGCCAGCAGCTTTGGTAGGAAAGGCGATGGCTACACCTTC.

The rearrangement uses TRBV6-5 and TRBJ1-2, with a possible D match to TRBD1 (5 bases). Germline values: CDR1 MNHEY, CDR2 SVGAGI. The CDR3 extends over 14 amino acids. Trimming shortened V by 5 bases and J by 7 bases, and 17 bases separated the two germline ends. CDR3 protein: CASSLGRGAGGYTF. CDR3 DNA sequence: TGTGCCAGCAGTCTCGGGCGTGGGGCTGGTGGCTACACCTTC.

The rearrangement joins TRBV10-3 to TRBJ1-1, with D perhaps matching TRBD1 (6 bases). The CDR3 contains 16 residues. V lost 2 bases and J lost 0, with 13 bases in between. From germline, CDR1 is ENHRY and CDR2 SYGVKD. Here the CDR3 DNA reads TGTGCCATCAGTGAGAAAGAGGACAGCCTGAACACTGAAGCTTTCTTT. Translating gives CAISEKEDSLNTEAFF.

V usage is TRBV18 and J usage is TRBJ2-3; possibly TRBD1 or TRBD2 for D (6 bases each). The CDR3 loop spans 15 amino acids. V dropped 3 bases and J dropped 3 bases, with 13 bases sitting between them. Germline V gives CDR1 KGHSH, CDR2 LQKENI. The DNA of the CDR3 is TGTGCCAGCTCACCTAGGGGGGATTGGACAGATACGCAGTATTTT. Protein sequence: CASSPRGDWTDTQYF.

The chain carries TRBV5-1 and TRBJ1-1, with D maybe TRBD1 (5 bases). This CDR3 comprises 14 residues. Trimming left V 2 bases short and J 5 bases short, with 13 bases between. Germline CDR1 reads SGHRS; CDR2 reads YFSETQ. CDR3 loop: CASSFTSGETEAFF. For the CDR3, the DNA is TGCGCCAGCAGCTTTACCTCGGGGGAAACTGAAGCTTTCTTT.

V and J are TRBV4-2 and TRBJ1-4; D remains unclear. This CDR3 is 15 amino acids long. V lost 0 bases and J 4 bases, leaving 9 bases between the germline ends. Germline V gene lookup returns CDR1 LGHNA and CDR2 YNFKEQ. The CDR3 nucleotides read TGTGCCAGCAGCCAAGACTATACTAGTAATGAAAAACTGTTTTTT. Translating gives CASSQDYTSNEKLFF.

This chain joins TRBV5-1 and TRBJ1-1; 12 bases are shared with TRBD1. The germline CDR1 and CDR2 sequences are SGHRS and YFSETQ. Trimming at V came to 4 bases and at J to 7 bases, leaving 8 bases not matched to a gene. The CDR3 is made up of 15 amino acids. Here the CDR3 DNA reads TGCGCCAGCAGCCCCCCGGGACAGGGGGCTTTTGAAGCTTTCTTT. It translates to CASSPPGQGAFEAFF.

This chain connects TRBV25-1 to TRBJ1-4, with D maybe TRBD1 (6 bases). Trimming took off 8 bases at V and 7 bases at J, with 17 bases between the two ends. This CDR3 contains 14 residues. The germline CDR1 and CDR2 sequences are MGHDK and SYGVNS. CDR3 sequence (DNA): TGTGCCAGCCCCAACAGGGTGGCATGTGAAAAACTGTTTTTT. It encodes CASPNRVACEKLFF.

The genes are TRBV7-9 and TRBJ1-1; D unresolved. V shed 2 bases and J shed 11 bases, with 15 bases lying between them. The CDR3 length is 13 residues. The germline CDR1 and CDR2 sequences are SEHNR and FQNEAQ (reference sequence). CDR3 region: CASSLSADAVAFF. The CDR3 nucleotides are TGTGCCAGCAGCTTATCGGCAGACGCGGTGGCTTTCTTT.